This T cell receptor (beta chain) was recorded in a study of T cells after yellow fever vaccination. Regarding the study as a whole: Some clonotypes, a small share, were shared between CD4 and CD8 compartments. Peak timing came faster in the weaker secondary response, day 5 versus 15.

MiXCR was run by TCRdb on the 5' RACE reads, yielding one entry per CDR3 protein. In the table there are roughly 500,000 distinct CDR3 sequences, 15% to 20% of which are singletons. CDR1 SGDLS and CDR2 YYNGEE come from the germline V gene. This CDR3 is 12 amino acids long. V shed 3 bases and J shed 5 bases, with 6 bases lying between them. This clonotype was counted a few times. Its antigen is as yet unknown. The sample in question was PBMCs, obtained 15 days after the yellow fever booster vaccination. This sequence was found in a man between 25 and 39 years old who received the YFV17D yellow fever vaccine. The J gene is TRBJ2-1, the V gene TRBV9; the D is unclear. DNA for the CDR3: TGTGCCAGCAGCGCCCTAAACAATGAGCAGTTCTTC. As protein: CASSALNNEQFF.